This T cell receptor (beta chain) was sequenced in a study of cytomegalovirus exposure and HLA in healthy donors (dated by TCRdb to the late 2010s). Study-wide context: An earlier analysis of roughly 610 of the donors reported 276 Gb of sequence data and 95 million to 120 million unique TCR beta sequences obtained from approximately 180 million T cells. The study used immunosequencing to profile the T cell repertoires of around 600 subjects and linked those repertoires to cytomegalovirus serostatus. To predict cytomegalovirus infection status, the study combined high-throughput TCR immunosequencing, statistical association of individual TCRs with disease status, and machine learning. Typing coverage varied by locus: about 629-640 donors for A, B, C, DRB1 and DQB1; roughly 500 for DQA1; some 610 for DPA1; 450 to 480 for DPB1. Of the roughly 430 genotyped donors, roughly 80% fell in the genetic ancestry cluster associated with self-reported Caucasian donors. A later genetic analysis used genome-wide SNP genotypes for about three fifths of the 666 donors, treating that subset as a discovery cohort. Every repertoire in the discovery cohort had been generated on one and the same sequencing platform. The study was designed to test whether signatures of past pathogen exposure could be identified by cataloging public T cell receptors. Along with the approximately 650-subject first cohort, a separate validation cohort of over a hundred different subjects was used. Rather than drawing on any new phenotypic data, the later analysis identified candidate immune exposures from TCR beta sequences and the way those sequences occurred across donors. Donor age, sex, ethnicity and CMV serostatus were compiled alongside the repertoire data. An earlier analysis of approximately 640 of the donors applied high-throughput TCR beta sequencing to assess whether each TCR beta V gene segment acted as functional or pseudogenic. Roughly five DR-DQ haplotypes were treated as single units for association and clustering because of strong linkage in the cohort. Across approximately 400 genotyped donors of the cohort, an average of about 240,000 unique TCR beta nucleotide sequences per donor were sequenced, and roughly 18% of those sequences were non-productive. An early release covering 550 to 650 HLA-typed donors comprised about 290 gigabases of sequencing data and around 86 million unique TCR sequences. In a later analysis, previously published TCR beta repertoires from about 640 donors were re-analyzed and high-resolution HLA genotyping was added so that TCR occurrence patterns could be studied. HLA typing included class I and class II loci at four-digit resolution.

A note on this clone: The antigen this receptor binds is unknown. Per-nucleotide qualities are absent, and no much larger clonotype sits a single base away.

The cohort consisted of 650 to 700 healthy bone marrow donors. At the time of sampling, every cohort member was nominally healthy, though immune exposures that went unrecorded were likely present. The donor tested CMV seropositive and was one of the 289 seropositive cohort members. A peripheral blood sample was collected from each donor, and TCR beta sequencing was performed on peripheral blood mononuclear cells. Genomic DNA was extracted from the blood cell samples with the Qiagen DNeasy Blood Extraction Kit. Here is what the overall study found, with its caveats: Because counts were too low, seventeen rarely observed V segments, including chromosome 9 orphons, were excluded from the earlier analysis of some 590 of the donors. For the cohort, immune exposure information was limited to CMV serostatus. Correlated functional status among segregating V segments might reflect linkage disequilibrium, but an unknown experimental factor could not be ruled out. Broadly in line with IMGT annotations, most TCR beta V segments showed up in productive rearrangements about 87% or about 30% of the time in an earlier analysis of some 590 of the donors. In the study, roughly 160 TCR beta chains were listed as associated with cytomegalovirus. Because some donors lacked HLA typing at each locus, the association tests relied only on the typed subset. Presence/absence analyses assumed roughly uniform sequencing depth across donors, an assumption that may not hold. A further reported finding was that TCR beta sequences accurately predicted the HLA-A and HLA-B alleles for most subjects in the first cohort. A later analysis associated about 18,000 TCR beta sequences with specific HLA alleles at a false discovery rate of 0.05. According to a later genetic analysis, donors in an Asian-associated ancestry cluster had fewer N-insertions in productive TCRs than the roughly 660-donor mean. A later analysis found that most CMV-associated TCR beta chains appeared HLA-restricted, with HLA associations seemingly driven largely by CMV exposure. Cytomegalovirus status was reported to be diagnosed by the classifier with high specificity and sensitivity in both the original and validation cohorts. When HLA alleles, especially DR and DQ, strongly co-occurred, TCR associations were difficult to assign to individual alleles. A cluster of highly shared sequence variants was judged likely to be a technical artifact of the sequencing pipeline. In vitro tests confirmed that a few of the cytomegalovirus-associated TCR beta chains recognize cytomegalovirus antigens. The authors suggested that the approach could potentially be extended to other disease states and immunological phenotypes. A later analysis found that HLA-associated TCR beta chains were more clonally expanded and had lower generation probabilities than equally common non-associated chains. A later analysis found that TCR association rates varied across HLA loci, with DRB1 alleles showing the most associated TCRs and HLA-C alleles the fewest. According to a later analysis, parvovirus B19, influenza, CMV and Epstein-Barr virus appeared linked to several top co-occurrence clusters. Most TCR sequences were observed very rarely across donors, whereas some public TCRs were present in many individuals. In this cohort, only TCR beta chains were sequenced, and detectable features were limited by the absence of alpha or paired-chain data. A later genetic analysis associated a missense DCLRE1C variant with V-gene and J-gene trimming of TCR beta chains, and an independent cohort replicated the association.

The library was generated by the immunoSEQ multiplex PCR assay. The multiplex PCR relied on a mix of 60 forward primers for TCR Vbeta segments and 13 reverse primers for TCR Jbeta segments. The CDR3 region of rearranged TCR beta genes was amplified from genomic DNA with a multiplex PCR assay. On the Illumina HiSeq System, the amplified TCR beta libraries were sequenced as 87-base-pair reads. As for the authors' bioinformatics: A later analysis tallied around 82 million unique TCR beta chains across the 640 or so repertoires, and approximately 9.9 million of those chains were shared by two or more donors. To remove PCR and sequencing errors, raw reads were error-corrected and collapsed into unique sequences using a nearest-neighbor algorithm that merged closely related sequences. V, D and J gene segments were assigned by aligning CDR3 sequences to IMGT reference sequences. Each retained sequence needed at least a six-nucleotide match to both a V gene segment and a J gene segment. Rearrangements were classified as productive when the CDR3 lacked stop codons and remained in frame with V and J, and all other rearrangements were classified as non-productive. CDR3 was defined by IMGT convention, running from the second conserved V-encoded cysteine to the conserved J-encoded phenylalanine. In an earlier analysis of approximately 590 of the donors, sequences lacking an unambiguous match to a single V gene segment were excluded. An earlier analysis of some 500 of the donors classified V segments as functional when productive rearrangements were above 56.7% and as segregating when the standard deviation between donors was above 5%. To diagnose cytomegalovirus status from the catalog of TCR beta chain sequences, a statistical classification framework was built. In a later analysis, V and J genes were assigned by comparing TCR nucleotide sequences against IMGT/GENE-DB human TR gene sequences. The TCRdist pipeline was used in a later analysis to assign CDR3 sequences and most-parsimonious VDJ recombination scenarios. In a later analysis, each TCR beta chain was defined by its CDR3 amino acid sequence together with its V-gene family, and reads lacking a unique V-gene family were excluded. A later analysis removed several hundred highly shared, low-generation-probability nucleotide sequences to deal with suspected cross-contamination and a sequencing artifact. In a later analysis, a clonal expansion index was calculated for each public chain from normalized within-repertoire ranks of inferred template counts. In a later analysis, generation probabilities were computed using a VDJ recombination model fitted to out-of-frame rearrangements, and the results were checked against IGoR. In a later analysis, TCR-TCR, TCR-HLA and TCR-CMV co-occurrence was scored with hypergeometric tests, and a repertoire-size bias correction was applied to TCR pairs. In a later analysis, false discovery rates were estimated by permuting HLA or CMV assignments 20 times. A later analysis grouped co-occurring TCRs with DBSCAN, adding TCRdist sequence similarity when clustering within HLA-allele-positive subsets. Repertoires with fewer than 30,000 or more than 120,000 public chains were left out of co-occurrence clustering, as were a few repertoires with anomalous nucleotide sharing. TCRdb's version of the immuneACCESS table is confined to in-frame rearrangements and falls short of the full clone set. An unresolved V gene accounts for under half of the shortfall where checked; the remainder is of unknown origin. Clone size and V and J calls were adopted from that table, with D and trimming inferred from the DNA. For this sample the table gives more than 150,000 clones, of which around 80% were detected only once. The top ten clones comprise 2% to 3% of the sample.

Sequencing was carried out using PBMCs. The clonotype was recovered from a woman aged 30 to 39 in good health and CMV-seropositive.

Here is the DNA: TGTGCCAGCAGCCAATCAGTTCCAGGGATGATCAATTCACCCCTCCACTTT. The translation is CASSQSVPGMINSPLHF. The V gene is TRBV14 and the J gene is TRBJ1-6; the D gene is perhaps TRBD1, from 5 matching bases. There are 17 amino acids in the CDR3, from cysteine to phenylalanine inclusive. Solely the CDR3 DNA is kept, with 51 bases framed from the first base. The V and J ends are trimmed by 2 bases and 7 bases, leaving 18 bases between them. The CDR1 and CDR2 encoded by the germline V gene are SGHDN and FVKESK.